Listed here is a single TCR beta chain. Some clones are missing from TCRdb's copy, which holds only in-frame ones; the method was immunoSEQ multiplex PCR. This sample carries fewer than 400,000 clones, approximately 89% of them seen once, and the ten largest clones take 1.7%. These data are taken from a study of blood T cell repertoires in COVID-19. Sequencing was done on a sample of PBMCs or T cells enriched from blood (not recorded which). The sequence was obtained from a woman younger than 45 who had recovered from COVID-19.

The CDR3 reads CASSPIEGGSGNTIYF. The DNA of the CDR3 is TGTGCCAGTAGTCCTATTGAGGGTGGCTCTGGAAACACCATATATTTT. This chain connects TRBV19 to TRBJ1-3; D call uncertain. The CDR3 spans 16 residues. CDR1 LNHDA and CDR2 SQIVND come from the germline V gene (reference sequence). Trimming stripped 5 bases from V and 0 bases from J, with 14 bases between.